The sequence of this T cell receptor (beta chain) was determined in a study of blood T cell repertoires in COVID-19. Study background: T cells, B-cell-depleted T cells, or PBMCs supplied cDNA or gDNA.

Source study methods: Amplification of reference gene primers provided the estimated nucleated cell counts. This table comes from immunoSEQ multiplex PCR, and its TCRdb copy is limited to in-frame clones, with some not included. V and J calls and clone size are those listed in that table; D and trimming were worked out from the DNA. Of just over 300,000 clones listed, 80% to 90% are singletons. J gave up 11 bases and V 6 bases, and 10 bases lay outside the gene matches. CDR3 length: 13 residues. Enrollees, roughly 18 to 95 years old, lived in about two dozen US areas. What the recovered Cohort 3 donors had was two negative PCRs, clearance, or symptom resolution.

This rearrangement joins TRBV12-3 or TRBV12-4 to TRBJ1-1; TRBD1 matches 9 bases. This sequence was found in a man aged 25-40 years who had recovered from COVID-19. Sample: PBMCs or T cells enriched from blood (not recorded which). The CDR3 nucleotides read TGTGCCAGCAGCTGGGACAGGGTCCAATTGGCTTTCTTT. Its protein is CASSWDRVQLAFF.